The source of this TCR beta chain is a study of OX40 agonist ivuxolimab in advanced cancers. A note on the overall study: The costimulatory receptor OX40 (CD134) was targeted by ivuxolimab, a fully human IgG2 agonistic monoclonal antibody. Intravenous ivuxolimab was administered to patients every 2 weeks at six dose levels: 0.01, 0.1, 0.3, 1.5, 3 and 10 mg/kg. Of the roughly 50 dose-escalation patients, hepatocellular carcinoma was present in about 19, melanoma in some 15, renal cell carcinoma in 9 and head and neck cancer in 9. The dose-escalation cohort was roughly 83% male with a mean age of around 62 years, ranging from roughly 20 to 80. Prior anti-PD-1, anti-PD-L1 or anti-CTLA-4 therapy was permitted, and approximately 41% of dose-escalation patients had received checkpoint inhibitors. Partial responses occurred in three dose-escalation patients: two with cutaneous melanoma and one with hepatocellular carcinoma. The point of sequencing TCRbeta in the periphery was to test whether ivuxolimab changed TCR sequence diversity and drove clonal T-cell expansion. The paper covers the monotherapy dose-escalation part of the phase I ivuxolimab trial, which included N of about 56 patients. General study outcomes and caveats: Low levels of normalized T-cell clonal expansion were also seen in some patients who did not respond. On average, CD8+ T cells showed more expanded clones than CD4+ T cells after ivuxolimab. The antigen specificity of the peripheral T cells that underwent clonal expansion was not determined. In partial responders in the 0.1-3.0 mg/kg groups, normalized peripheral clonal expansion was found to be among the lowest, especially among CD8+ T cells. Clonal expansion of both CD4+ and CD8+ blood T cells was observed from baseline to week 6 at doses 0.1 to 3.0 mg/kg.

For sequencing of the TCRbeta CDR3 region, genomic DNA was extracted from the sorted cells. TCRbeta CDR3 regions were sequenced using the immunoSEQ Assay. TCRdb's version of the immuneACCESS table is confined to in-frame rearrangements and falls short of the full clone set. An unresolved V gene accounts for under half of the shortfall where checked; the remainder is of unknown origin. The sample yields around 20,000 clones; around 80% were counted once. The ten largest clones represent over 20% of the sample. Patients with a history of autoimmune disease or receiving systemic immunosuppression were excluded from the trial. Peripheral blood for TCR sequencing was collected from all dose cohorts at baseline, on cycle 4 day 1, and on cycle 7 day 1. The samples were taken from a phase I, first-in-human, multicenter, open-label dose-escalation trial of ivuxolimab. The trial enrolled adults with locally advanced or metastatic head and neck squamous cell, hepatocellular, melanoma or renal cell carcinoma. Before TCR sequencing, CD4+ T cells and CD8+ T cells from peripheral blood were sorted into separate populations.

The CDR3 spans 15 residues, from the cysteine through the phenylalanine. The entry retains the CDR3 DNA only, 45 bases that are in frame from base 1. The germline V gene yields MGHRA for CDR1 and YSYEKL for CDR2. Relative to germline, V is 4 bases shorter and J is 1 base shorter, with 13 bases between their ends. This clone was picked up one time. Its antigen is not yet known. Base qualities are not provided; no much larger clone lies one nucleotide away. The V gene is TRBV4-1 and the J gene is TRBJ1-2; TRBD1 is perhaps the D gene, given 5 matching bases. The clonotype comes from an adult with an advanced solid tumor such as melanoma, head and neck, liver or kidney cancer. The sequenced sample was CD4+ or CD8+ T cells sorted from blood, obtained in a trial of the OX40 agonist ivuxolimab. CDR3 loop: CASSPGRRSNYGYTF. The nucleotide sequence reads TGCGCCAGCAGCCCAGGGAGACGGAGTAACTATGGCTACACCTTC.